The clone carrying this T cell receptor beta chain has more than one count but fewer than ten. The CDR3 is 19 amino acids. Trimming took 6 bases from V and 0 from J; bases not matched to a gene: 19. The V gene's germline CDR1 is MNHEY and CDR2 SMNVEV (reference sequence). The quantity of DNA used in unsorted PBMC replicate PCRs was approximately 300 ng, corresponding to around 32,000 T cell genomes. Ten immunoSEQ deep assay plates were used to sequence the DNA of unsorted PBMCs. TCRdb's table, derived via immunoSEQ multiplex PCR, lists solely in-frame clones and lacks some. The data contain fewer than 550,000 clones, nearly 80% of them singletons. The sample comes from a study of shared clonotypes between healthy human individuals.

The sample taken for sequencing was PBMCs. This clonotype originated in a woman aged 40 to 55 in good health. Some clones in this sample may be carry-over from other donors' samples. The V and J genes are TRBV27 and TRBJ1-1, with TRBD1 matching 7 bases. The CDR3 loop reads CASRFTLPTGTDMNTEAFF. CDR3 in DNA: TGTGCCAGCAGATTTACCCTTCCGACAGGGACGGACATGAACACTGAAGCTTTCTTT.